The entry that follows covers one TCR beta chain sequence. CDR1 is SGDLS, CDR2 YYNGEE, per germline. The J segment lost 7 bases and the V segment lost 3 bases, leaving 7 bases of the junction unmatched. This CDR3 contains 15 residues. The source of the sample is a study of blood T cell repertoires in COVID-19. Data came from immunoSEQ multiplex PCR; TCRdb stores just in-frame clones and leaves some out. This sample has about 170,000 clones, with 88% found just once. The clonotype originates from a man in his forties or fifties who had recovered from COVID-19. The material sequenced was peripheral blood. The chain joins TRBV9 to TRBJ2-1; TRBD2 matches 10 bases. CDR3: CASSEGTSVRNEQFF. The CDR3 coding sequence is TGTGCCAGCAGCGAGGGGACTAGCGTGAGGAATGAGCAGTTCTTC.